These 16 T cell receptor beta chains share one sample of origin, sequenced in a study of synovial regulatory T cells in juvenile arthritis. These TCRs are of unknown antigen specificity. Study conclusions and caveats: TCR diversity was lower in inflammation-associated blood Treg cells than in other blood Treg cells.

Sequencing used immunoSEQ multiplex PCR; TCRdb keeps in-frame clones, though not all of them. The ten most abundant clones cover about 1.7% of a sample with roughly 9,200 clones. Source material: Treg cells from blood. Specified subset: HLA-DR+ inflammation-associated blood Treg cells. All receptors come from a donor younger than 30 with juvenile idiopathic arthritis.

The gene calls are TRBV9 and TRBJ1-3. Germline V gene sequence: CDR1 SGDLS, CDR2 YYNGEE. CDR3 length: 14 amino acids. A DNA sequence was not provided. CDR3 in amino acids: CASSPADAGNTIYF.

This sequence joins TRBV7-2 and TRBJ2-2. Per the germline V gene, CDR1 is SGHTA and CDR2 is FQGNSA. This CDR3 spans 13 amino acids. No DNA sequence was recorded. The CDR3 spells CASSFSPPLELFF.

The V call is TRBV6-5, the J call TRBJ1-1. The CDR3 is 16 amino acids. Only the protein is on record. Germline CDR1 MNHEY, CDR2 SVGAGI. CDR3 protein: CASSYGGAGIYTEAFF.

The chain couples TRBV4-3 to TRBJ2-1; TCRdb calls TRBD2, which cannot be checked without DNA. The CDR3 has 19 amino acids. No DNA is given. Germline V lookup: CDR1 LGHNA, CDR2 YSLEER. The CDR3 sequence: CASSQGPRNSRGSYNEQFF.

The rearrangement joins TRBV4-2 to TRBJ1-1; TCRdb outputs TRBD1, but without DNA this stays unchecked. CDR1 and CDR2 from the germline V gene are LGHNA and YNFKEQ. There are 17 residues in the CDR3. A DNA sequence was not provided. This chain's CDR3 is CASSQEVLTDMNTEALF.

The CDR3 loop reads CASSPLDGWETQYF. This chain uses TRBV27 with TRBJ2-5. CDR3 length: 14 amino acids. Only the protein is on record. Looked up from germline, CDR1 is MNHEY and CDR2 is SMNVEV (reference sequence).

The chain is built from TRBV6-1 and TRBJ2-7; without DNA, the TCRdb call of TRBD2 cannot be checked. Germline V gene sequence: CDR1 MNHNS, CDR2 SASEGT. CDR3 length: 16 amino acids. The DNA is unrecorded. The CDR3 sequence: CASREGRGRSPNEQYF.

This rearrangement joins TRBV6-6 to TRBJ2-2; lacking DNA, the TRBD2 call made by TCRdb goes unchecked. The CDR3 contains 14 residues. DNA for this receptor is not on file. Germline V gives CDR1 MNHNY, CDR2 SVGAGI (reference sequence). CDR3 loop: CASTRSANTGELFF.

The V gene is TRBV2, the J gene TRBJ1-3. Germline loops: CDR1 SNHLY, CDR2 FYNNEI. The CDR3 length is 13 residues. DNA is not recorded here. CDR3 region: CASNPLYTNTIYF.

In terms of frequency, this clone is medium-sized (0.01 to 0.1%). This chain joins TRBV5-6 and TRBJ1-4. The germline V gene has CDR1 SGHDT and CDR2 YYEEEE. The CDR3 length is 14 residues. Only the protein sequence is given. Here the CDR3 reads CASSLTVFNEKLFF.

The rearrangement joins TRBV6-6 to TRBJ1-4; TCRdb returns TRBD1, unconfirmable since there is no DNA. This CDR3 has 16 amino acids. No DNA is listed. In germline, CDR1 is MNHNY, CDR2 SVGAGI (reference sequence). The CDR3 here is CASRSRTGPGDEKLFF.

J is TRBJ2-5 and V is TRBV6-4; TCRdb's D gene call, TRBD2, goes unchecked for lack of DNA. Germline CDR1 reads MRHNA; CDR2 reads SNTAGT. The CDR3 runs 13 residues. The entry carries no DNA sequence. The CDR3 sequence is CASSARPQETQYF.

V usage is TRBV7-9 and J usage is TRBJ1-1. The CDR3 extends over 14 amino acids. Only the protein is available. Per germline, CDR1 SEHNR and CDR2 FQNEAQ (reference sequence). The CDR3 loop reads CASSLRARHTEAFF.

This chain connects TRBV6-5 to TRBJ2-7. The CDR3 covers 11 residues. No coding sequence is recorded. The germline V gene has CDR1 MNHEY and CDR2 SVGAGI. The CDR3 reads CASQGNSEQYF.

CDR3 sequence reads: CASSLRRTGGDYGYTF. This chain uses TRBV27 with TRBJ1-2; TCRdb selects TRBD1, and the lack of DNA leaves this call unchecked. CDR1 and CDR2 from the germline V gene are MNHEY and SMNVEV (reference sequence). The CDR3 is 16 amino acids. The nucleotide record is missing.

By frequency, this clone registers medium-sized (0.01 to 0.1%). CDR3 sequence: CASSQGVPQPQHF. This chain connects TRBV19 to TRBJ1-5; TCRdb's assignment of TRBD1 cannot be checked, as there is no DNA. Germline CDR1 and CDR2: LNHDA and SQIVND (reference sequence). The CDR3 has 13 amino acids. No DNA sequence was recorded.